This is a list of T cell receptor beta chains from one sample in a study of blood T cell repertoires in COVID-19. TCRdb's table, derived via immunoSEQ multiplex PCR, lists solely in-frame clones and lacks some. The sample lists a few hundred thousand clones; approximately 86% were seen once. The sequencing sample was made of peripheral blood. The source of these receptors is a middle-aged man who had recovered from COVID-19. Both conserved end residues are trimmed from each CDR3. Clone size appears in some rows only: once, few, many, or a class for an expanded clone.

CDR3aa: ASSDQGFSGNTIY; abundance: -; v_gene: TRBV7-8
CDR3aa: ASSPGGEAF; abundance: -; v_gene: TRBV6-5
CDR3aa: ASSFQGYYEQY; abundance: -; v_gene: TRBV5-1
CDR3aa: ASSSTTGSYGYT; abundance: -; v_gene: TRBV5-6
CDR3aa: SVALGRGFTEAF; abundance: -; v_gene: TRBV29-1
CDR3aa: ASSEALRADTQY; abundance: -; v_gene: TRBV6-1
CDR3aa: ASSSRPWEQY; abundance: -; v_gene: TRBV7-2
CDR3aa: ASSQGLYGYT; abundance: once; v_gene: TRBV12-3/TRBV12-4
CDR3aa: ASSVATGVDTGELF; abundance: -; v_gene: TRBV9
CDR3aa: ASSSGTGMINEQF; abundance: once; v_gene: TRBV6-5
CDR3aa: ASSGRQGRVNTEAF; abundance: -; v_gene: TRBV9
CDR3aa: SVDDGRRAYGYT; abundance: -; v_gene: TRBV29-1
CDR3aa: ASSQMGLVAGELF; abundance: -; v_gene: TRBV3-1/TRBV3-2
CDR3aa: ASSSIGGNTEAF; abundance: -; v_gene: TRBV5-1
CDR3aa: ASSLKGGEAGNTIY; abundance: -; v_gene: TRBV9
CDR3aa: ASSLRQGPNYGYT; abundance: -; v_gene: TRBV27
CDR3aa: ASSPRELSGEQY; abundance: -; v_gene: TRBV7-9
CDR3aa: ASSQDKYQETQY; abundance: few; v_gene: TRBV7-9
CDR3aa: ASSVGSDLNTGELF; abundance: -; v_gene: TRBV9
CDR3aa: ASSLDSWGYTEAF; abundance: -; v_gene: TRBV5-1
CDR3aa: SASWGGTEAF; abundance: -; v_gene: TRBV20-1
CDR3aa: ASSKAGTGGFGYT; abundance: few; v_gene: TRBV21-1